This record covers a single TCR beta chain. This specimen belongs to a study of immune characterization of retroperitoneal liposarcoma. TCRdb re-called the PCR reads through MiXCR, storing one row per CDR3 protein. The sample has fewer than 20,000 distinct CDR3 sequences; around 38% are singletons. Germline V lookup: CDR1 MRHNA, CDR2 SNTAGT. Trimming shortened V by 4 bases and J by 9 bases, and 19 bases separated the two germline ends. This CDR3 spans 15 amino acids. The sequence came from a male donor with retroperitoneal liposarcoma. The V call is TRBV6-4, the J call TRBJ2-1, with a possible D match to TRBD2 (6 bases). The sequenced material came from blood. The CDR3 DNA reads TGTGCCAGCAGTGGCGGGGACTCTGAAGGGGCTGAGCAGTTCTTC. Translating it yields CASSGGDSEGAEQFF.